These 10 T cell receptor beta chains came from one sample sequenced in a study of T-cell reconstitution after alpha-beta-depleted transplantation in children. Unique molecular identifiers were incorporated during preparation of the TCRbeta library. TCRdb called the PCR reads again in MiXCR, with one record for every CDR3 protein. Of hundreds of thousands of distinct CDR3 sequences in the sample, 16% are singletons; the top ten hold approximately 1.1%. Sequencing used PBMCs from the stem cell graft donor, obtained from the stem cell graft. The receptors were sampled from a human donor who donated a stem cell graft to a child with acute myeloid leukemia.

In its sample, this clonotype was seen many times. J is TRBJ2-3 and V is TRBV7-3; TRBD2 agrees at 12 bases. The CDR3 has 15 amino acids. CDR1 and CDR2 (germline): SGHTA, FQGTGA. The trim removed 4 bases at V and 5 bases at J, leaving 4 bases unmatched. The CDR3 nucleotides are TGTGCCAGCAGCTCCTCGACTAGCGGGGGAGATACGCAGTATTTT. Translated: CASSSSTSGGDTQYF.

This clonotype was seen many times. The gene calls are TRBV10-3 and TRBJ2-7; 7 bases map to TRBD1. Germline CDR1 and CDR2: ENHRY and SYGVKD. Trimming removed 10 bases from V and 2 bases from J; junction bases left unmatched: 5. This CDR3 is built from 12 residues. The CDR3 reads CATGGTAYEQYF. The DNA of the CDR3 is TGTGCCACCGGTGGGACAGCCTACGAGCAGTACTTC.

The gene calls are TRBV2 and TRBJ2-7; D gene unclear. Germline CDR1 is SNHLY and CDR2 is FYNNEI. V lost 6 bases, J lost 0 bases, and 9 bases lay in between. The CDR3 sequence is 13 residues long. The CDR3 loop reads CASRIRDSYEQYF. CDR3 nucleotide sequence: TGTGCCAGCAGGATCCGTGACTCCTACGAGCAGTACTTC. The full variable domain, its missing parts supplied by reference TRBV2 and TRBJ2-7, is EPEVTQTPSHQVTQMGQEVILRCVPISNHLYFYWYRQILGQKVEFLVSFYNNEISEKSEIFDDQFSVERPDGSNFTLKIRSTKLEDSAMYFCASRIRDSYEQYFGPGTRLTVT.

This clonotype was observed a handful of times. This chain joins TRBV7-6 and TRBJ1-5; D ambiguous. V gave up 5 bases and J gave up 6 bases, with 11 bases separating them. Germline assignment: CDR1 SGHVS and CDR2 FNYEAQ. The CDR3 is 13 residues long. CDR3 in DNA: TGTGCCAGCAGCGGACGACCTGGTCAGCCCCAGCATTTT. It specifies CASSGRPGQPQHF. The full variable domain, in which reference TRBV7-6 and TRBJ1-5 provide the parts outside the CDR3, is GAGVSQSPRYKVTKRGQDVALRCDPISGHVSLYWYRQALGQGPEFLTYFNYEAQQDKSGLPNDRFSAERPEGSISTLTIQRTEQRDSAMYRCASSGRPGQPQHFGDGTRLSIL.

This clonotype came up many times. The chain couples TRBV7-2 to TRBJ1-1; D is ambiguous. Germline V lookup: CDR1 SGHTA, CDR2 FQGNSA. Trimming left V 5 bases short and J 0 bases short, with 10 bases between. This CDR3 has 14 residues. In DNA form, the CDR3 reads TGTGCCAGCAGCCCCGTGCCACTGAACACTGAAGCTTTCTTT. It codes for CASSPVPLNTEAFF.

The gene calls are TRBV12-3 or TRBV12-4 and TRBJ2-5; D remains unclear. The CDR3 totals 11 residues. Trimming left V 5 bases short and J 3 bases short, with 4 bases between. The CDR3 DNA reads TGTGCCAGCAGTAAAGAAGAGACCCAGTACTTC. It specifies CASSKEETQYF.

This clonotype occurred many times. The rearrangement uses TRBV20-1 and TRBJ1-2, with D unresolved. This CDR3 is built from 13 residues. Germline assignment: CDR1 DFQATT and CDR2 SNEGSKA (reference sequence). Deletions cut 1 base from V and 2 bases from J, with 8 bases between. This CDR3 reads CSARVGGNYGYTF. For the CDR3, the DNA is TGCAGTGCTAGAGTAGGCGGAAACTATGGCTACACCTTC.

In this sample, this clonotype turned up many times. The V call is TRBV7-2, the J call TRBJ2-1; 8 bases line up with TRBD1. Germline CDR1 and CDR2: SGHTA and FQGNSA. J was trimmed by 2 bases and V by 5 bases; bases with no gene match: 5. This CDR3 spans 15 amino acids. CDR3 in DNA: TGTGCCAGCAGCCCCCAGGGACAGGCCTACAATGAGCAGTTCTTC. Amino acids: CASSPQGQAYNEQFF.

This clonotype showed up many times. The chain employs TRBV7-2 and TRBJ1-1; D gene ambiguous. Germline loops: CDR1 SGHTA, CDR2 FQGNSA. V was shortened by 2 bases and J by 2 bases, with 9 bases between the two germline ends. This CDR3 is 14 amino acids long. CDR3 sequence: CASSLIRTNTEAFF. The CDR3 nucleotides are TGTGCCAGCAGCTTAATTAGGACCAACACTGAAGCTTTCTTT. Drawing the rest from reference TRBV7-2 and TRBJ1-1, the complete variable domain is GAGVSQSPSNKVTEKGKDVELRCDPISGHTALYWYRQSLGQGLEFLIYFQGNSAPDKSGLPSDRFSAERTGGSVSTLTIQRTQQEDSAVYLCASSLIRTNTEAFFGQGTRLTVV.

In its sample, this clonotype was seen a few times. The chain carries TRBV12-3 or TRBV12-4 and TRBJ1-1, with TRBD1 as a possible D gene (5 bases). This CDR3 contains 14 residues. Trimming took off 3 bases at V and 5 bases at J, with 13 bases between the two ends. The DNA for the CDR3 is TGTGCCAGCAGTTTGGGGCAGGCTTTGACTGAAGCTTTCTTT. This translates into CASSLGQALTEAFF.